What follows are 32 T cell receptor beta chains derived from one specimen sequenced in a study of blood T cell repertoires in COVID-19 (dated by TCRdb to about 2020). Libraries were prepared through the immunoSEQ multiplex PCR assay. TCRdb retrieved this table from immuneACCESS and kept in-frame rearrangements only. Not all clones are present; in checked studies, unresolved V genes account for under half, and no reason is known for the remainder. This sample is represented by fewer than 200,000 clones; almost 80% of them were singletons. The ten top clones hold around 15% of the sample. What was sequenced was PBMCs or T cells enriched from blood (not recorded which). These receptors were taken from a woman aged 45-59 years who had recovered from COVID-19.

This rearrangement joins TRBV19 to TRBJ2-7; TRBD1 matches 8 bases. The CDR3 is 14 amino acids. CDR1 LNHDA and CDR2 SQIVND come from the germline V gene (reference sequence). V shed 6 bases, J shed 4 bases, and the junction held 8 bases outside the gene matches. The CDR3 DNA sequence: TGTGCCAGTAGGGCCGGGACAGGACGGTACGAGCAGTACTTC. It encodes CASRAGTGRYEQYF. Complete variable domain (other parts from reference TRBV19 and TRBJ2-7): DGGITQSPKYLFRKEGQNVTLSCEQNLNHDAMYWYRQDPGQGLRLIYYSQIVNDFQKGDIAEGYSVSREKKESFPLTVTSAQKNPTAFYLCASRAGTGRYEQYFGPGTRLTVT.

The gene calls are TRBV11-2 and TRBJ2-7, with 7 positions matching TRBD2. This CDR3 is built from 16 residues. Losses at the gene ends were 5 bases for V and 3 bases for J; bases not matched to a gene: 13. From germline, CDR1 is SGHAT and CDR2 FQNNGV. The CDR3 spells CASSPLGSGRVYEQYF. The CDR3 nucleotides read TGTGCCAGCAGCCCCTTGGGTAGCGGGCGGGTCTACGAGCAGTACTTC. Full variable domain (remainder filled in from reference TRBV11-2 and TRBJ2-7): EAGVAQSPRYKIIEKRQSVAFWCNPISGHATLYWYQQILGQGPKLLIQFQNNGVVDDSQLPKDRFSAERLKGVDSTLKIQPAKLEDSAVYLCASSPLGSGRVYEQYFGPGTRLTVT.

The chain combines TRBV18 with TRBJ2-3; TRBD1 matches at 8 bases. The trim removed 1 base at V and 3 bases at J, leaving 0 bases unmatched. This CDR3 spans 14 amino acids. Germline-derived CDR1 and CDR2 are KGHSH and LQKENI. CDR3 amino acids: CASSPRQGTDTQYF. The CDR3 nucleotides are TGTGCCAGCTCACCACGACAGGGGACAGATACGCAGTATTTT.

A single count supports this clone. The rearrangement uses TRBV2 and TRBJ1-1, with 11 bases identical to TRBD1. This CDR3 is built from 14 residues. Germline CDR1 SNHLY, CDR2 FYNNEI. With V trimmed by 7 bases and J by 6 bases, 7 bases remained unmatched. CDR3 amino acids: CASTPGQGVSEAFF. The DNA of the CDR3 is TGTGCCAGCACTCCGGGACAGGGGGTCTCTGAAGCTTTCTTT. The full variable domain, completed using reference TRBV2 and TRBJ1-1, is EPEVTQTPSHQVTQMGQEVILRCVPISNHLYFYWYRQILGQKVEFLVSFYNNEISEKSEIFDDQFSVERPDGSNFTLKIRSTKLEDSAMYFCASTPGQGVSEAFFGQGTRLTVV.

The chain links TRBV28 to TRBJ2-2, with TRBD1 matching 9 bases. This CDR3 is built from 14 residues. Germline lookup yields CDR1 MDHEN and CDR2 SYDVKM. V trimming: 5 bases; J trimming: 6 bases; junction bases outside the gene matches: 4. CDR3 DNA: TGTGCCAGCAGTGCCGGGACAGGGTCCGGGGAGCTGTTTTTT. Translating gives CASSAGTGSGELFF.

The V call is TRBV15, the J call TRBJ2-7; possible D gene TRBD2, 6 bases. Trimming cost V 0 bases and J 0 bases, with 15 bases left between them. In germline, CDR1 is LNHNV, CDR2 YYDKDF (reference sequence). This CDR3 spans 17 amino acids. In DNA form, the CDR3 reads TGTGCCACCAGCAGAGATATCGGGGGATGGGGCTCCTACGAGCAGTACTTC. Its translation: CATSRDIGGWGSYEQYF.

This clone was detected a few times. V usage is TRBV24-1 and J usage is TRBJ1-2; possible D gene TRBD1, 6 bases. V was trimmed by 6 bases and J by 8 bases, leaving 21 bases between them. Germline CDR1 is KGHDR and CDR2 is SFDVKD. The CDR3 covers 15 residues. CDR3 in DNA: TGTGCCACCAGTCAAGGCCCCTCAGGGGTGGAAGGCTACACCTTC. Translated, it gives CATSQGPSGVEGYTF.

The CDR3 is CASSYGGTSATARSYEQYF. The CDR3 DNA is TGTGCCAGCAGTTACGGTGGGACTAGTGCCACCGCCCGATCCTACGAGCAGTACTTC. The chain has TRBV6-2 or TRBV6-3 and TRBJ2-7; TRBD2 matches at 8 bases. The CDR3 contains 19 residues. Germline CDR1 is MNHEY and CDR2 is SVGEGT. J gave up 1 base and V 2 bases, and 16 bases lay outside the gene matches.

CDR3 in DNA: TGTGCCAGCAGTTTACTTGGGACAGGACAAGAGACCCAGTACTTC. It codes for CASSLLGTGQETQYF. The chain uses TRBV28 and TRBJ2-5, with 8 nucleotides matching TRBD1. In germline, CDR1 is MDHEN, CDR2 SYDVKM. This CDR3 spans 15 amino acids. With V trimmed by 2 bases and J by 2 bases, 4 bases remained unmatched.

The chain has TRBV28 and TRBJ1-2; perhaps TRBD1 as D (5 bases). The V gene lost 7 bases and the J gene lost 4 bases, with 13 bases spanning the gap. The CDR3 runs to 13 residues. In germline, CDR1 is MDHEN, CDR2 SYDVKM. CDR3 region: CASMGRVPYGYTF. CDR3 nucleotides: TGTGCCAGCATGGGCAGGGTCCCCTATGGCTACACCTTC.

This chain joins TRBV30 and TRBJ1-3; TRBD1 matches at 10 bases. The CDR3 length is 14 residues. V lost 5 bases, J lost 4 bases, and 5 bases stayed unmatched. The germline V gene encodes CDR1 GTSNPN and CDR2 SVGIG (reference sequence). The CDR3 nucleotides are TGTGCCTGGGGACAGGGGGTTCTAGGAAACACCATATATTTT. Amino acid sequence: CAWGQGVLGNTIYF.

The chain is built from TRBV4-3 and TRBJ1-1; D gene ambiguous. The CDR3 is 13 residues long. Looked up from germline, CDR1 is LGHNA and CDR2 is YSLEER. V lost 1 base to trimming and J lost 4 bases, with 7 bases between them. This CDR3 is CASSQGLFTEAFF. The DNA for the CDR3 is TGCGCCAGCAGCCAAGGGCTCTTCACTGAAGCTTTCTTT.

This clone was found a few times. The gene calls are TRBV7-8 and TRBJ1-4; D is unresolved. Germline lookup yields CDR1 SGHVS and CDR2 FQNEAQ. V was clipped by 10 bases and J by 0 bases, with 6 bases between them. The CDR3 has 12 amino acids. This chain's CDR3 is CATFATNEKLFF. In nucleotides, the CDR3 is TGTGCCACGTTTGCAACTAATGAAAAACTGTTTTTT.

This clone has a single count. The J gene is TRBJ1-4, the V gene TRBV7-8; 8 nucleotides align to TRBD1. The germline V gene encodes CDR1 SGHVS and CDR2 FQNEAQ. V lost 5 bases to trimming and J lost 8 bases; unmatched junction nucleotides: 4. CDR3 length equals 13 residues. For the CDR3, the DNA is TGTGCCAGCAGCGTAGACAGGGGCGAAAAACTGTTTTTT. This gives the protein CASSVDRGEKLFF.

The chain recombines TRBV6-5 with TRBJ1-6; D possibly corresponds to TRBD1 (6 bases). Trimming shortened V by 4 bases and J by 10 bases, and 20 bases separated the two germline ends. Per the germline V gene, CDR1 is MNHEY and CDR2 is SVGAGI. The CDR3 has 16 residues. The CDR3 DNA reads as TGTGCCAGCAGTTTGTCCAGGGGCGTCGGGTTATCACCCCTCCACTTT. It specifies CASSLSRGVGLSPLHF.

This clone was seen once. The rearrangement links TRBV30 to TRBJ2-1; D gene uncertain. The CDR3 is 13 amino acids. The ends were cut back, 1 base at V and 6 bases at J, with 10 bases in the middle. Germline CDR1 reads GTSNPN; CDR2 reads SVGIG (reference sequence). The CDR3, as DNA: TGTGCCTGGAGTGATGAGTTCGGCAATGAGCAGTTCTTC. Translating it yields CAWSDEFGNEQFF.

The chain couples TRBV4-2 to TRBJ1-3; possibly TRBD1 for D (6 bases). Trimming removed 0 bases from V and 0 bases from J, with 21 bases in between. The CDR3 runs to 20 residues. CDR1 and CDR2 (germline): LGHNA, YNFKEQ. CDR3 sequence: CASSQEDSHSIMSSGNTIYF. The CDR3 nucleotides are TGTGCCAGCAGCCAAGAGGACAGCCACTCAATAATGAGCTCTGGAAACACCATATATTTT.

This chain links TRBV4-3 with TRBJ2-7; 8 bases agree with TRBD2. V lost 0 bases, J lost 7 bases, and 8 bases stayed unmatched. The CDR3 consists of 15 residues. CDR1 and CDR2 from the germline V gene are LGHNA and YSLEER. The CDR3 DNA is TGCGCCAGCAGCCAAGATGCGGGAGGCGGCCGGGAGCAGTACTTC. Its translation: CASSQDAGGGREQYF.

The genes are TRBV9 and TRBJ1-1, with a tentative D call TRBD1 (6 bases). The length of the CDR3 is 17 residues. Germline V lookup: CDR1 SGDLS, CDR2 YYNGEE. Deletions cut 4 bases from V and 0 bases from J, with 19 bases between. CDR3 in DNA: TGTGCCAGCAGCATTAACAGGGATTTGCTCATGAACACTGAAGCTTTCTTT. Protein sequence: CASSINRDLLMNTEAFF.

This chain uses TRBV7-3 with TRBJ2-6; D perhaps matches TRBD1 (5 bases). CDR1 and CDR2 (germline): SGHTA, FQGTGA. V lost 4 bases to trimming and J lost 3 bases, with 10 bases between them. The CDR3 spans 15 residues. CDR3 protein: CASSYQGYGANVLTF. CDR3 sequence (DNA): TGTGCCAGCAGCTATCAGGGATATGGGGCCAACGTCCTGACTTTC. The full variable domain, with the rest looked up from reference TRBV7-3 and TRBJ2-6, is GAGVSQTPSNKVTEKGKYVELRCDPISGHTALYWYRQSLGQGPEFLIYFQGTGAADDSGLPNDRFFAVRPEGSVSTLKIQRTERGDSAVYLCASSYQGYGANVLTFGAGSRLTVL.

The V gene is TRBV5-1, the J gene TRBJ1-1; tentatively, D is TRBD1 (5 bases). The ends were cut back, 4 bases at V and 0 bases at J, with 13 bases in the middle. The CDR3 runs 15 residues. The germline gives CDR1 SGHRS, CDR2 YFSETQ. Written as DNA, the CDR3 is TGCGCCAGCAGCCCACCGGGGGGAATGAACACTGAAGCTTTCTTT. Translated, it gives CASSPPGGMNTEAFF.

This clone has just a few counts. CDR3 nucleotide sequence: TGTGCCAGCAGCTTCCAGGGCTATTCACCCCTCCACTTT. This encodes CASSFQGYSPLHF. The rearrangement links TRBV11-2 to TRBJ1-6, with D possibly being TRBD1 (5 bases). Germline CDR1 and CDR2: SGHAT and FQNNGV. The CDR3 runs 13 residues. The V and J ends lost 3 bases and 8 bases respectively, with 8 bases between them.

There are a few counts of this clone. The genes are TRBV7-8 and TRBJ1-5, with a possible D match to TRBD1 (5 bases). The germline CDR1 and CDR2 sequences are SGHVS and FQNEAQ. The CDR3 spans 15 residues. V was shortened by 3 bases and J by 7 bases, with 16 bases between the two germline ends. The CDR3 here is CASSLNGVDSQPQHF. The CDR3 region has the DNA TGTGCCAGCAGCTTGAATGGGGTCGACAGCCAGCCCCAGCATTTT.

This clone was seen a handful of times. V usage is TRBV2 and J usage is TRBJ1-1; the D gene is possibly TRBD1 (6 bases). Looked up from germline, CDR1 is SNHLY and CDR2 is FYNNEI. V lost 6 bases, J lost 1 base, and 21 bases lay in between. This CDR3 has 17 residues. The CDR3 DNA follows: TGTGCCAGCAGGCCTCTCGGACAGAGGGAAGGGAACACTGAAGCTTTCTTT. Amino acid sequence: CASRPLGQREGNTEAFF.

The rearrangement uses TRBV19 and TRBJ2-2, with 9 positions matching TRBD2. V gave up 3 bases and J gave up 5 bases; unmatched junction bases: 7. This CDR3 comprises 16 residues. Germline-derived CDR1 and CDR2 are LNHDA and SQIVND (reference sequence). CDR3 residues: CASSIPRLADTGELFF. CDR3 nucleotides: TGTGCCAGTAGTATTCCCCGACTAGCGGATACCGGGGAGCTGTTTTTT.

The chain has TRBV30 and TRBJ2-3; TRBD2 agrees at 11 bases. The CDR3 is made up of 15 amino acids. Germline CDR1 GTSNPN, CDR2 SVGIG (reference sequence). Trimming took 1 base from V and 6 from J; bases not matched to a gene: 6. The CDR3 region is CAWSGGTSGWDTQYF. CDR3 nucleotide sequence: TGTGCCTGGAGTGGAGGGACTAGCGGCTGGGATACGCAGTATTTT.

V is TRBV9 and J is TRBJ2-1; TRBD2 matches 14 bases. Germline assignment: CDR1 SGDLS and CDR2 YYNGEE. The CDR3 has 16 residues. After removal of 3 bases from V and 8 bases from J, the junction contained 7 bases not matched to a gene. The CDR3 region has the DNA TGTGCCAGCAGCGCCTTCGGGACTAGCGGGAGTTATGAGCAGTTCTTC. Translation: CASSAFGTSGSYEQFF.

The DNA for the CDR3 is TGTGCCAGCTCCGGGACAGGCTCAGGCTACACCTTC. It codes for CASSGTGSGYTF. V is TRBV18 and J is TRBJ1-2; 8 nucleotides agree with TRBD1. The V and J ends lost 6 bases and 8 bases, in that order; junction bases with no gene match: 5. The germline CDR1 and CDR2 sequences are KGHSH and LQKENI. The CDR3 runs to 12 residues. Filled out from reference TRBV18 and TRBJ1-2, the complete variable domain reads NAGVMQNPRHLVRRRGQEARLRCSPMKGHSHVYWYRQLPEEGLKFMVYLQKENIIDESGMPKERFSAEFPKEGPSILRIQQVVRGDSAAYFCASSGTGSGYTFGSGTRLTVV.

The chain joins TRBV3-1 (or the pseudogene TRBV3-2) to TRBJ2-5; possibly TRBD1 for D (5 bases). V was cut by 0 bases and J by 1 base, with 12 bases left in between. The CDR3 is 16 residues long. CDR1 LGHDT and CDR2 YNNKEL come from the germline V gene (reference sequence). CDR3 sequence reads: CASSQDRWTSQETQYF. The CDR3, as DNA: TGTGCCAGCAGCCAAGATCGTTGGACATCCCAAGAGACCCAGTACTTC.

The CDR3, as DNA: TGCAGCGTTGGACAATCTAGCTACCGCACAGATACGCAGTATTTT. Translating it yields CSVGQSSYRTDTQYF. This sequence joins TRBV29-1 and TRBJ2-3, with a tentative D call TRBD2 (5 bases). The V end lost 4 bases, the J end lost 1 base, and 15 bases lay between the germline ends. This CDR3 contains 15 residues. CDR1 and CDR2 (germline): SQVTM, ANQGSEA.

The V call is TRBV5-1, the J call TRBJ2-2, with TRBD1 identical over 9 bases. V dropped 4 bases and J dropped 6; count of bases not matched to a gene: 10. The CDR3 is 16 residues long. Germline lookup yields CDR1 SGHRS and CDR2 YFSETQ. CDR3 amino acids: CASSQHPGTGSGELFF. CDR3 nucleotide sequence: TGCGCCAGCAGCCAGCACCCTGGGACAGGGTCCGGGGAGCTGTTTTTT.

This clone was observed a handful of times. The J gene is TRBJ2-1, the V gene TRBV5-6; 9 bases align to TRBD2. With 4 bases clipped from V and 0 bases from J, the junction kept 5 bases outside the gene matches. Germline CDR1 SGHDT, CDR2 YYEEEE. The CDR3 is 16 residues long. This CDR3 is CASSPMTSGSYNEQFF. CDR3 nucleotides: TGTGCCAGCAGCCCGATGACTAGCGGCTCCTACAATGAGCAGTTCTTC.